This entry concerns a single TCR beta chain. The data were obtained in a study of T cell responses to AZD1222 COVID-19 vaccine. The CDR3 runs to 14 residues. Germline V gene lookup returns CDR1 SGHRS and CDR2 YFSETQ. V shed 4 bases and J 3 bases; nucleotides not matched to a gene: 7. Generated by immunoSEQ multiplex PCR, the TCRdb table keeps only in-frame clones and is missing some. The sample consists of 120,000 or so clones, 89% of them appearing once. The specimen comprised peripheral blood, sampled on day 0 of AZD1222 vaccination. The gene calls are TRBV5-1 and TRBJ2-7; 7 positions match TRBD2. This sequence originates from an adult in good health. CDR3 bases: TGCGCCAGCAGCGAGGGACCTAGCGGCTACGAGCAGTACTTC. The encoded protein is CASSEGPSGYEQYF.